This is a list of T cell receptor beta chains from one sample in a study of CD8+ T cells in alopecia areata. The protocol was immunoSEQ multiplex PCR, while the TCRdb copy is restricted to in-frame clones and leaves out a portion. The table has approximately 89,000 clones, roughly 51% seen once; the top ten hold 5.7%. The sample consisted of NKG2D-high CD8+ T cells sorted from blood. The receptors here all came from a human donor with alopecia areata. The CDR3 runs from the conserved cysteine through the conserved F or W. D genes are given only for firm matches. Clone sizes are given selectively: once, few, many, or a class where the clone is expanded.

TRBV23-1	-	-	TRBJ1-4	TGCGCCAGCAGTCAACCCCCCGGTAATGAAAAACTGTTTTTT	CASSQPPGNEKLFF
TRBV7-9	-	TRBD1	TRBJ1-5	TGTGCCAGCAGCTTGACAGGGAGCAATCAGCCCCAGCATTTT	CASSLTGSNQPQHF
TRBV5-6	-	-	TRBJ1-6	TGTGCCAGCAGCTTGGAGGGGGGGGCCAGGTCACCCCTCCACTTT	CASSLEGGARSPLHF
TRBV4-1	-	-	TRBJ1-1	TGCGCCAGCAGCCAAGGGAGGAACACTGAAGCTTTCTTT	CASSQGRNTEAFF
TRBV27	few	-	TRBJ2-7	TGTGCCAGCAGTCCCCGTGAGGGGATATCCTACGAGCAGTACTTC	CASSPREGISYEQYF
TRBV29-1	few	-	TRBJ2-2	TGCACCGGGTCCCAACGCACCGGGGAGCTGTTTTTT	CTGSQRTGELFF
TRBV9	once	TRBD2	TRBJ2-1	TGTGCCAGCAGTTCTAGCGGGAATGAGCAGTTCTTC	CASSSSGNEQFF
TRBV29-1	-	-	TRBJ2-7	TGCAGCGTCGGGGACTTTTCCTACGAGCAGTACTTC	CSVGDFSYEQYF
TRBV2	-	-	TRBJ2-1	TGTGCCATTGGGAGTGAGCAGTTCTTC	CAIGSEQFF
TRBV28	-	TRBD1	TRBJ2-5	TGTGCCAGCAGTTTCTTAGGGGGCAGCGTGACCCAGTACTTC	CASSFLGGSVTQYF
TRBV7-9	-	-	TRBJ2-7	TGTGCCAGCAGCTTACCCTCCGGACTCTCCCTCTCCTACGAGCAGTACTTC	CASSLPSGLSLSYEQYF
TRBV29-1	few	-	TRBJ2-2	TGCAGCGTTGAAGAAGTGGGGCAGGGGAGCACCGGGGAGCTGTTTTTT	CSVEEVGQGSTGELFF
TRBV29-1	-	-	TRBJ2-3	TGCAGCGTTGAATCCCGACTCGAGCCAGATACGCAGTATTTT	CSVESRLEPDTQYF
TRBV29-1	-	-	TRBJ1-1	TGCAGCGTTGTGGGTGCTTTCTTT	CSVVGAFF
TRBV11-2	-	TRBD1	TRBJ1-5	TGTGCCAGCAGCAGACAGGGTTCGGGCAATCAGCCCCAGCATTTT	CASSRQGSGNQPQHF
TRBV5-1	once	-	TRBJ2-3	TGCGCCAGCAGCTTGGTTGGGCTCTGGCGGGTAGCAGATACGCAGTATTTT	CASSLVGLWRVADTQYF
TRBV30	-	-	TRBJ1-3	TGTGCCTGGGAACAGGACCACTCTGGAAACACCATATATTTT	CAWEQDHSGNTIYF
TRBV27	-	-	TRBJ1-2	TGTGCCAGCAGGCCAGCACCGGATTCCTATGGCTACACCTTC	CASRPAPDSYGYTF
TRBV21-1	few	-	TRBJ2-7	TGTGCCAGCAGCGCTAATTCCTACGAGCAGTACTTC	CASSANSYEQYF
TRBV7-9	-	-	TRBJ2-7	TGTGCCAGCAGCTTAGGGACACGCGAGCAGTACTTC	CASSLGTREQYF
TRBV9	few	-	TRBJ2-1	TGTGCCAGCAGCGTAGACGGAAGTCCCCCGGTCAGTAATGAGCAGTTCTTC	CASSVDGSPPVSNEQFF
TRBV27	-	-	TRBJ2-2	TGTGCCAGCAGTTTATACCCTTCGAACACCGGGGAGCTGTTTTTT	CASSLYPSNTGELFF
TRBV7-2	-	TRBD2	TRBJ2-7	TGTGCCAGCAGCTTGACTAGCGGGGACTACTACGAGCAGTACTTC	CASSLTSGDYYEQYF
TRBV6-5	-	-	TRBJ2-7	TGTGCCAGCAGTTATACGGGGGACAGCTCCTACGAGCAGTACTTC	CASSYTGDSSYEQYF
TRBV27	few	-	TRBJ2-6	TGTGCCAGCAGTTCTGGGGCCAACGTCCTGACTTTC	CASSSGANVLTF
TRBV5-6	-	-	TRBJ2-5	TGTGCCAGCAGGGAGGACAGAGAAGAGTTAGAGACCCAGTACTTC	CASREDREELETQYF
TRBV4-1	-	-	TRBJ2-7	TGCGCCAGCAGCCAAGCAACCTCCTACGAGCAGTACTTC	CASSQATSYEQYF
TRBV9	-	TRBD2	TRBJ2-7	TGTGCCAGCAGTCAGACTAGCGGGACCTTGTACGAGCAGTACTTC	CASSQTSGTLYEQYF
TRBV7-9	few	TRBD2	TRBJ2-3	TGTGCCAGCAGCTTAGCCCCTAGCGGAGGCTTGACTAGCACAGATACGCAGTATTTT	CASSLAPSGGLTSTDTQYF
TRBV30	-	TRBD1	TRBJ2-1	TGTGCCTGGCTGGCCGGGACAGGGTTGTACAATGAGCAGTTCTTC	CAWLAGTGLYNEQFF
TRBV5-6	-	-	TRBJ2-6	TGTGCCAGCAGCTACGGCGGAGCTGGGGCCAACGTCCTGACTTTC	CASSYGGAGANVLTF
TRBV5-1	-	-	TRBJ2-7	TGCGCCAGCAGCCTCGGTCGGGGTAACTACGAGCAGTACTTC	CASSLGRGNYEQYF
TRBV27	-	-	TRBJ2-7	TGTGCCAGCAGTTTCCGGGCGGCCAGAGAGCAGTACTTC	CASSFRAAREQYF
TRBV5-6	-	-	TRBJ2-5	TGTGCCAGCAGCTTATTCCGGGACCTTAAACTAATTTGGGAGACCCAGTACTTC	CASSLFRDLKLIWETQYF
TRBV6-6	-	TRBD2	TRBJ2-7	TGTGCCAGCAGCCTAAGACTAGCGGGACCCTCTACCGAGCAGTACTTC	CASSLRLAGPSTEQYF
TRBV19	few	-	TRBJ1-5	TGTGCCACCTCAGGGAACGGGGATCAGCCCCAGCATTTT	CATSGNGDQPQHF
TRBV28	few	-	TRBJ2-7	TGTGCCAGCAAACCGAACAGGAGGGACAACTCCTACGAGCAGTACTTC	CASKPNRRDNSYEQYF
TRBV30	-	-	TRBJ1-1	TGTGCCTGGATAGATGAGACTGAAGCTTTCTTT	CAWIDETEAFF
TRBV2	-	-	TRBJ2-1	TGTGCCAGCATGCGGCTATCTCTCAATGAGCAGTTCTTC	CASMRLSLNEQFF
TRBV25-1	-	TRBD1	TRBJ2-7	TGTGCCAGCTCACCCAGGGGGCCGGGCGAGCAGTACTTC	CASSPRGPGEQYF
TRBV28	-	-	TRBJ1-5	TGTGCCAGCAGTACGGGCAGTCAGCCCCAGCATTTT	CASSTGSQPQHF